Described below is a single T cell receptor beta chain sequence and its context. The sample originates from a study of blood T cell repertoires in COVID-19. Study-wide context: The samples span acute and convalescent COVID-19 from the United States, Italy and Spain. The analysed material was cDNA or gDNA that came from T cells, B-cell-depleted T cells, or PBMCs.

As handled by the study authors: Reference gene primer amplification yielded estimated nucleated cell counts. Using immunoSEQ multiplex PCR, the repertoire was profiled, and TCRdb retains in-frame clones only, with some absent. From that table come the V and J calls and clone size; the DNA was used to work out D and trimming. The sample lists 300,000 or so clones, roughly 86% seen once, with roughly 1.3% in the top ten. The V and J ends lost 6 bases and 5 bases respectively, with 13 bases between them. The CDR3 runs 12 residues. Germline values: CDR1 SQVTM, CDR2 ANQGSEA. The specimen sequenced was peripheral blood. The clonotype was recovered from a man aged 65 to 85 with acute or convalescent COVID-19. The rearrangement uses TRBV29-1 and TRBJ2-5; no clear D gene. CDR3 loop: CSVVQASETQYF. CDR3 nucleotides: TGCAGCGTGGTCCAGGCCTCGGAGACCCAGTACTTC.